The 4 T cell receptor beta chains listed next were all sequenced from one sample in a study of blood T cell repertoires in COVID-19. TCRdb keeps only in-frame clones here, not all; method: immunoSEQ multiplex PCR. The profile shows approximately 32,000 clones, 80% to 90% of them singletons. The source material was peripheral blood. These receptors all come from a human donor in a cohort sampled during active COVID-19.

V usage is TRBV11-2 and J usage is TRBJ1-1; 7 nucleotides match TRBD1. The CDR3 has 13 amino acids. Germline CDR1 is SGHAT and CDR2 is FQNNGV. V lost 6 bases and J lost 1; bases outside the gene matches: 2. CDR3 in amino acids: CASSWDRNTEAFF. The CDR3 DNA reads as TGTGCCAGCAGTTGGGACAGGAACACTGAAGCTTTCTTT.

The chain employs TRBV5-1 and TRBJ2-7, with D possibly matching TRBD2 (6 bases). From germline, CDR1 is SGHRS and CDR2 YFSETQ. The ends were cut back, 4 bases at V and 2 bases at J, with 13 bases in the middle. The length of the CDR3 is 14 residues. This CDR3 reads CASSPTAGPYEQYF. CDR3 coding DNA: TGCGCCAGCAGCCCGACAGCGGGCCCCTACGAGCAGTACTTC.

The gene calls are TRBV5-1 and TRBJ2-7; 9 nucleotides match TRBD1. This CDR3 contains 16 residues. CDR1 is SGHRS and CDR2 is YFSETQ in the germline V gene. The junction had 9 bases not matched to a gene; V was cut back by 0 bases and J by 5 bases. The CDR3 DNA sequence: TGCGCCAGCAGCTTGGAACTTGGGACAGGGTGGAACGAGCAGTACTTC. As protein: CASSLELGTGWNEQYF.

This clone appeared a single time. V is TRBV11-2 and J is TRBJ2-3, with 10 bases lining up with TRBD2. The CDR3 is 16 residues long. The germline V gene has CDR1 SGHAT and CDR2 FQNNGV. J lost 2 bases, V lost 1 base, and 3 bases had no gene match. CDR3 nucleotide sequence: TGTGCCAGCAGCTTAGGTACTAGCGGGGCCACAGATACGCAGTATTTT. Translating gives CASSLGTSGATDTQYF.